The clone carrying this TCR beta chain was counted a few times. The antigen remains undetermined. TCRdb re-analysed the 5' RACE reads in MiXCR, keeping a single row per CDR3 protein. The sample records about 220,000 distinct CDR3 sequences, roughly 6.6% being singletons. The source of the sample is a study of CD8 T cells in ankylosing spondylitis. General study results and limits: Roughly 8 highly homologous variants made up a TCR beta motif that seemed to typify ankylosing spondylitis blood. The authors reported significant enrichment of disease-linked clones in matched ankylosing spondylitis synovial fluid.

V was clipped by 2 bases and J by 9 bases, with 17 bases between them. The CDR3 consists of 14 residues. CDR1 GTSNPN and CDR2 SVGIG come from the germline V gene (reference sequence). The sequence came from a male donor with ankylosing spondylitis. The sequenced material came from blood, either unsorted or a sorted T cell fraction (not recorded which). This rearrangement joins TRBV30 to TRBJ2-1; D possibly corresponds to TRBD2 (7 bases). CDR3 residues: CAWSKGAGAREQFF. The CDR3 coding sequence is TGTGCCTGGAGTAAGGGTGCGGGGGCCCGTGAGCAGTTCTTC.